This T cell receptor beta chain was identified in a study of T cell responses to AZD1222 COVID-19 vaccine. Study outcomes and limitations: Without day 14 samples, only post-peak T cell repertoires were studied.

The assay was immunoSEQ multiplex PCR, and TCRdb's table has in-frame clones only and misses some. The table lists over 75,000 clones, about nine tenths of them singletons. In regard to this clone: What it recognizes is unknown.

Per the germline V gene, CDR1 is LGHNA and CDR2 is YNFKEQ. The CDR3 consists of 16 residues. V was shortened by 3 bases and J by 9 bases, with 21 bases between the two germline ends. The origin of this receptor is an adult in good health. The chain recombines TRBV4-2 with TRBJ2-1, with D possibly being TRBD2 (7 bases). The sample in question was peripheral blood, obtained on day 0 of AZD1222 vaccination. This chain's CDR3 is CASSHRGGDKFLEQFF. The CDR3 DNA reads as TGTGCCAGCAGCCATAGGGGGGGTGACAAGTTCCTTGAGCAGTTCTTC.